Listed below are T cell receptor beta chains from one sample, sequenced in a study of blood T cell repertoires in COVID-19. Sequencing was performed with immunoSEQ multiplex PCR; in TCRdb, only in-frame clones are kept and a portion is missing. This sample yields 200,000 to 250,000 clones, of which about 87% are seen a single time; more than 6.5% belongs to the top ten. The sequenced material came from peripheral blood. The receptors here all came from a woman aged 70 to 79 with active or convalescent COVID-19. The CDR3 runs from the conserved cysteine through the conserved F or W. Each record gives: D gene, J gene, clone size, V gene, CDR3 protein, CDR3 DNA. D genes are given only for firm matches. For some rows the clone size is stated as once, few or many, or as a class when expanded; others skip it.

D gene: NA
J gene: TRBJ2-5
clone size: NA
V gene: TRBV12-3/TRBV12-4
CDR3 protein: CASSLNYRGTQYF
CDR3 DNA: TGTGCCAGCAGTTTGAATTACCGGGGGACCCAGTACTTC

D gene: NA
J gene: TRBJ1-2
clone size: NA
V gene: TRBV7-2
CDR3 protein: CASSSRGMGGYTF
CDR3 DNA: TGTGCCAGCAGCTCAAGAGGTATGGGTGGCTACACCTTC

D gene: NA
J gene: TRBJ1-2
clone size: NA
V gene: TRBV25-1
CDR3 protein: CASSPGWVHGYTF
CDR3 DNA: TGTGCCAGCAGTCCGGGATGGGTCCATGGCTACACCTTC

D gene: NA
J gene: TRBJ2-3
clone size: NA
V gene: TRBV19
CDR3 protein: CASSLNEHLPFTDTQYF
CDR3 DNA: TGTGCCAGTAGTCTAAATGAGCACCTTCCCTTCACAGATACGCAGTATTTT

D gene: TRBD1
J gene: TRBJ1-6
clone size: NA
V gene: TRBV4-1
CDR3 protein: CASSQWTGTLNSPLHF
CDR3 DNA: TGCGCCAGCAGCCAGTGGACAGGCACCCTTAATTCACCCCTCCACTTT

D gene: TRBD2
J gene: TRBJ2-7
clone size: NA
V gene: TRBV11-2
CDR3 protein: CASSPGGSYEQYF
CDR3 DNA: TGTGCCAGCAGCCCGGGGGGGAGCTACGAGCAGTACTTC

D gene: NA
J gene: TRBJ1-6
clone size: NA
V gene: TRBV20-1
CDR3 protein: CSALIYGTLHF
CDR3 DNA: TGCAGTGCTCTAATCTACGGGACCCTCCACTTT

D gene: TRBD2
J gene: TRBJ2-3
clone size: NA
V gene: TRBV7-2
CDR3 protein: CASIRGGSTDTQYF
CDR3 DNA: TGTGCCAGCATCCGCGGGGGGAGCACAGATACGCAGTATTTT

D gene: NA
J gene: TRBJ2-3
clone size: NA
V gene: TRBV11-3
CDR3 protein: CASSPRSGTPGADTQYF
CDR3 DNA: TGTGCCAGCAGCCCGAGATCCGGGACTCCGGGAGCAGATACGCAGTATTTT

D gene: NA
J gene: TRBJ1-2
clone size: NA
V gene: TRBV20-1
CDR3 protein: CSASPTSERNYGYTF
CDR3 DNA: TGCAGTGCTAGTCCCACTTCGGAGCGGAACTATGGCTACACCTTC

D gene: NA
J gene: TRBJ2-1
clone size: NA
V gene: TRBV7-2
CDR3 protein: CASRRSSDNEQFF
CDR3 DNA: TGTGCCAGCAGGAGAAGCTCCGACAATGAGCAGTTCTTC

D gene: NA
J gene: TRBJ1-1
clone size: NA
V gene: TRBV7-2
CDR3 protein: CASSLGHPNTEAFF
CDR3 DNA: TGTGCCAGCAGCTTAGGACACCCGAACACTGAAGCTTTCTTT

D gene: NA
J gene: TRBJ1-3
clone size: few
V gene: TRBV7-8
CDR3 protein: CASSLARPSGNTIYF
CDR3 DNA: TGTGCCAGCAGCTTAGCTCGTCCCTCTGGAAACACCATATATTTT

D gene: TRBD1
J gene: TRBJ1-5
clone size: NA
V gene: TRBV11-2
CDR3 protein: CASSSGVGQLSNQPQHF
CDR3 DNA: TGTGCCAGCAGCTCTGGGGTGGGACAGTTAAGCAATCAGCCCCAGCATTTT

D gene: NA
J gene: TRBJ2-1
clone size: NA
V gene: TRBV29-1
CDR3 protein: CSVEVQGYYNEQFF
CDR3 DNA: TGCAGCGTTGAAGTGCAGGGGTATTACAATGAGCAGTTCTTC

D gene: NA
J gene: TRBJ1-6
clone size: NA
V gene: TRBV7-9
CDR3 protein: CASSLDFRGQGSPLHF
CDR3 DNA: TGTGCCAGCAGCTTAGACTTTAGGGGCCAGGGGTCACCCCTCCACTTT

D gene: NA
J gene: TRBJ1-1
clone size: NA
V gene: TRBV6-1
CDR3 protein: CASSEDSWNTEAFF
CDR3 DNA: TGTGCCAGCAGTGAAGACAGTTGGAACACTGAAGCTTTCTTT

D gene: TRBD1
J gene: TRBJ1-2
clone size: NA
V gene: TRBV18
CDR3 protein: CASSPRRDRGPTNYGYTF
CDR3 DNA: TGTGCCAGCTCACCTCGCCGGGACAGGGGCCCCACTAACTATGGCTACACCTTC

D gene: NA
J gene: TRBJ1-1
clone size: NA
V gene: TRBV11-2
CDR3 protein: CASSSYMNTEAFF
CDR3 DNA: TGTGCCAGCAGTTCTTACATGAACACTGAAGCTTTCTTT

D gene: NA
J gene: TRBJ2-5
clone size: NA
V gene: TRBV3-1/TRBV3-2
CDR3 protein: CASSPHPGTQYF
CDR3 DNA: TGTGCCAGCAGCCCCCACCCGGGGACCCAGTACTTC

D gene: NA
J gene: TRBJ1-2
clone size: NA
V gene: TRBV10-3
CDR3 protein: CAILGGVPNYGYTF
CDR3 DNA: TGTGCCATCCTCGGAGGGGTGCCAAACTATGGCTACACCTTC

D gene: TRBD1
J gene: TRBJ2-1
clone size: NA
V gene: TRBV27
CDR3 protein: CASSWDRGNEQFF
CDR3 DNA: TGTGCCAGCAGTTGGGACAGGGGAAATGAGCAGTTCTTC

D gene: NA
J gene: TRBJ1-5
clone size: NA
V gene: TRBV23-1
CDR3 protein: CVKEMAGRPASNQPQHF
CDR3 DNA: TGCGTCAAAGAGATGGCAGGGAGGCCCGCGAGCAATCAGCCCCAGCATTTT

D gene: NA
J gene: TRBJ1-2
clone size: NA
V gene: TRBV12-3/TRBV12-4
CDR3 protein: CASSLAAGYGYTF
CDR3 DNA: TGTGCCAGCAGTTTAGCGGCAGGTTATGGCTACACCTTC

D gene: NA
J gene: TRBJ2-1
clone size: NA
V gene: TRBV5-1
CDR3 protein: CASNPTGWANNEQFF
CDR3 DNA: TGCGCCAGCAACCCTACAGGGTGGGCGAACAATGAGCAGTTCTTC

D gene: NA
J gene: TRBJ1-5
clone size: NA
V gene: TRBV7-2
CDR3 protein: CASSPLGNQPQHF
CDR3 DNA: TGTGCCAGCAGCCCCCTCGGCAATCAGCCCCAGCATTTT

D gene: TRBD2
J gene: TRBJ2-7
clone size: NA
V gene: TRBV15
CDR3 protein: CATSLVTSVLGEQYF
CDR3 DNA: TGTGCCACCAGCCTTGTGACTAGCGTCTTGGGGGAGCAGTACTTC

D gene: NA
J gene: TRBJ1-5
clone size: NA
V gene: TRBV6-6
CDR3 protein: CASLGSGNQPQHF
CDR3 DNA: TGTGCCAGCTTGGGGAGCGGCAATCAGCCCCAGCATTTT

D gene: NA
J gene: TRBJ2-7
clone size: once
V gene: TRBV5-4
CDR3 protein: CASSLGGYEQYF
CDR3 DNA: TGTGCCAGCAGCTTGGGAGGCTACGAGCAGTACTTC

D gene: NA
J gene: TRBJ2-2
clone size: NA
V gene: TRBV11-2
CDR3 protein: CASSQRRSPYTGELFF
CDR3 DNA: TGTGCCAGCAGCCAACGGAGAAGTCCCTACACCGGGGAGCTGTTTTTT

D gene: NA
J gene: TRBJ1-2
clone size: once
V gene: TRBV5-4
CDR3 protein: CASSDNGLYGYTF
CDR3 DNA: TGTGCCAGCAGCGATAACGGACTTTATGGCTACACCTTC

D gene: NA
J gene: TRBJ1-1
clone size: NA
V gene: TRBV7-9
CDR3 protein: CASSFQPLGRGTEAFF
CDR3 DNA: TGTGCCAGCAGCTTCCAACCCTTAGGGAGGGGAACTGAAGCTTTCTTT

D gene: TRBD1
J gene: TRBJ1-1
clone size: few
V gene: TRBV24-1
CDR3 protein: CATSDWQGATFF
CDR3 DNA: TGTGCCACCAGTGATTGGCAGGGGGCTACTTTCTTT

D gene: TRBD1
J gene: TRBJ1-4
clone size: NA
V gene: TRBV19
CDR3 protein: CASRDSGQHNEKLFF
CDR3 DNA: TGTGCCAGTAGGGATTCGGGACAGCATAATGAAAAACTGTTTTTT

D gene: NA
J gene: TRBJ2-6
clone size: NA
V gene: TRBV6-5
CDR3 protein: CASSYLGQAGANVLTF
CDR3 DNA: TGTGCCAGCAGTTACCTGGGACAAGCTGGGGCCAACGTCCTGACTTTC

D gene: TRBD1
J gene: TRBJ1-2
clone size: NA
V gene: TRBV7-9
CDR3 protein: CASSTGQGGTLF
CDR3 DNA: TGTGCCAGCAGCACCGGACAGGGTGGAACCCTCTTC

D gene: TRBD1
J gene: TRBJ2-6
clone size: once
V gene: TRBV9
CDR3 protein: CASSAASPGTAGANVLTF
CDR3 DNA: TGTGCCAGCAGCGCTGCAAGCCCTGGGACAGCTGGGGCCAACGTCCTGACTTTC

D gene: TRBD1
J gene: TRBJ1-1
clone size: NA
V gene: TRBV29-1
CDR3 protein: CSVVTGGGTEAFF
CDR3 DNA: TGCAGCGTGGTTACAGGGGGCGGCACTGAAGCTTTCTTT

D gene: TRBD2
J gene: TRBJ2-5
clone size: NA
V gene: TRBV7-9
CDR3 protein: CASLPTGGRETQYF
CDR3 DNA: TGTGCCAGCCTACCTACGGGGGGGCGAGAGACCCAGTACTTC

D gene: NA
J gene: TRBJ1-6
clone size: NA
V gene: TRBV5-4
CDR3 protein: CASSLGRAVSSYNSPLHF
CDR3 DNA: TGTGCCAGCAGCTTGGGCAGGGCGGTGAGCTCCTATAATTCACCCCTCCACTTT

D gene: NA
J gene: TRBJ2-6
clone size: once
V gene: TRBV19
CDR3 protein: CASTELGQSGANVLTF
CDR3 DNA: TGTGCCAGTACCGAACTTGGACAATCTGGGGCCAACGTCCTGACTTTC

D gene: NA
J gene: TRBJ2-1
clone size: NA
V gene: TRBV29-1
CDR3 protein: CSARDTQDNEQFF
CDR3 DNA: TGCAGCGCCCGGGACACCCAGGACAATGAGCAGTTCTTC

D gene: TRBD1
J gene: TRBJ2-5
clone size: NA
V gene: TRBV18
CDR3 protein: CASSPPVAGGKETQYF
CDR3 DNA: TGTGCCAGCTCACCACCCGTGGCAGGGGGAAAGGAGACCCAGTACTTC

D gene: NA
J gene: TRBJ1-1
clone size: NA
V gene: TRBV11-3
CDR3 protein: CASSLERYTEAFF
CDR3 DNA: TGTGCCAGCAGCCTAGAGAGGTACACTGAAGCTTTCTTT

D gene: NA
J gene: TRBJ2-6
clone size: NA
V gene: TRBV18
CDR3 protein: CASSLTGLSGANVLTF
CDR3 DNA: TGTGCCAGCTCACTGACAGGACTCTCTGGGGCCAACGTCCTGACTTTC

D gene: TRBD1
J gene: TRBJ1-2
clone size: once
V gene: TRBV10-1
CDR3 protein: CASSAGQEYGYTF
CDR3 DNA: TGCGCCAGCAGTGCGGGACAGGAGTATGGCTACACCTTC

D gene: NA
J gene: TRBJ1-1
clone size: NA
V gene: TRBV12-3/TRBV12-4
CDR3 protein: CASSIQVNTEAFF
CDR3 DNA: TGTGCCAGCAGTATACAGGTGAACACTGAAGCTTTCTTT

D gene: NA
J gene: TRBJ2-1
clone size: NA
V gene: TRBV11-3
CDR3 protein: CASSSTAVYEQFF
CDR3 DNA: TGTGCCAGCAGCTCCACAGCAGTGTATGAGCAGTTCTTC

D gene: NA
J gene: TRBJ2-2
clone size: once
V gene: TRBV6-5
CDR3 protein: CAALGGDTGELFF
CDR3 DNA: TGTGCCGCCCTGGGGGGAGACACCGGGGAGCTGTTTTTT

D gene: TRBD2
J gene: TRBJ2-1
clone size: few
V gene: TRBV7-9
CDR3 protein: CASSPSISGGVNLNEQFF
CDR3 DNA: TGTGCCAGCAGCCCCAGTATCAGCGGGGGAGTGAACTTAAATGAGCAGTTCTTC

D gene: NA
J gene: TRBJ1-2
clone size: NA
V gene: TRBV7-9
CDR3 protein: CASSFVADFFYGYTF
CDR3 DNA: TGTGCCAGCAGCTTTGTGGCAGATTTTTTTTATGGCTACACCTTC

D gene: NA
J gene: TRBJ1-1
clone size: NA
V gene: TRBV6-6
CDR3 protein: CASSYLGGENTEAFF
CDR3 DNA: TGTGCCAGCAGTTACTTAGGGGGGGAGAACACTGAAGCTTTCTTT

D gene: NA
J gene: TRBJ2-3
clone size: NA
V gene: TRBV12-3/TRBV12-4
CDR3 protein: CASRWSSPDTQYF
CDR3 DNA: TGTGCCAGCAGATGGAGCTCCCCAGATACGCAGTATTTT